Listed below are T cell receptor beta chains from one sample, sequenced in a study of shared clonotypes between healthy human individuals. Profiled with immunoSEQ multiplex PCR; TCRdb holds only in-frame clones, not every one. The table lists about 230,000 clones, under 80% of them singletons, with 11% in the top ten. The sequencing sample was made of memory CD4+ T cells sorted from blood. These receptors were obtained from a man aged 25-40 years in good health. CDR3s include the opening cysteine and the closing phenylalanine or tryptophan. The D gene is left open where the match is weak. The size field is filled for only some rows; it gives once, few, many or a size class.

V,J,size,D,CDR3,DNA
TRBV28,TRBJ2-7,NA,NA,CASSSDRFYEQYF,TGTGCCAGCAGTTCCGACAGGTTCTACGAGCAGTACTTC
TRBV7-2,TRBJ2-1,NA,TRBD2,CASSMTSVYNEQFF,TGTGCCAGCAGCATGACTAGCGTTTACAATGAGCAGTTCTTC
TRBV28,TRBJ1-2,few,TRBD1,CASSLVGQKGYTF,TGTGCCAGCAGTTTGGTGGGACAGAAAGGCTACACCTTC
TRBV7-3,TRBJ2-3,NA,TRBD2,CASSFSSGGSTDTQYF,TGTGCCAGCAGCTTTTCTAGCGGGGGTAGCACAGATACGCAGTATTTT
TRBV7-6,TRBJ2-7,many,TRBD2,CASSPTAAGGSEQYF,TGTGCCAGCAGCCCCACGGCTGCGGGAGGTTCCGAGCAGTACTTC
TRBV30,TRBJ2-7,NA,NA,CAWGANPADEQYF,TGTGCCTGGGGAGCTAATCCCGCGGACGAGCAGTACTTC
TRBV6-1,TRBJ1-5,NA,NA,CASSEQGHGQPQHF,TGTGCCAGCAGTGAACAGGGCCACGGTCAGCCCCAGCATTTT
TRBV29-1,TRBJ2-3,NA,TRBD2,CSVTKGLAGGGTDTQYF,TGCAGCGTCACTAAGGGACTAGCGGGAGGGGGCACAGATACGCAGTATTTT
TRBV27,TRBJ2-5,NA,NA,CASSLIGGTQYF,TGTGCCAGCAGTTTAATTGGGGGAACCCAGTACTTC
TRBV9,TRBJ2-3,NA,TRBD2,CASSVSSGWREYIDTQYF,TGTGCCAGCAGCGTCTCTTCGGGGTGGCGGGAGTACATAGATACGCAGTATTTT
TRBV2,TRBJ2-5,NA,NA,CASSYIETQYF,TGTGCCAGCAGTTATATTGAGACCCAGTACTTC
TRBV6-5,TRBJ1-2,NA,NA,CASSYLTRSYTF,TGTGCCAGCAGTTACTTAACAAGGAGCTACACCTTC
TRBV9,TRBJ2-6,NA,NA,CASRRRDGGSGANVLTF,TGTGCCAGCAGGCGGCGGGACGGAGGGTCCGGGGCCAACGTCCTGACTTTC
TRBV29-1,TRBJ1-3,NA,NA,CSVVWWNSGNTIYF,TGCAGCGTTGTATGGTGGAACTCTGGAAACACCATATATTTT
TRBV21-1,TRBJ1-2,NA,NA,CRGRVGWDGYTF,TGCCGGGGGCGCGTGGGGTGGGATGGCTACACCTTC
TRBV5-5,TRBJ2-3,NA,NA,CASRNLRDLGADTQYF,TGTGCCAGCAGAAACCTCCGGGACCTCGGCGCAGATACGCAGTATTTT
TRBV5-4,TRBJ2-7,NA,NA,CASSLTGGGEQYF,TGTGCCAGCAGCTTGACAGGGGGGGGCGAGCAGTACTTC
TRBV28,TRBJ1-5,NA,NA,CASSRRDQPQHF,TGTGCCAGCAGTCGGAGAGATCAGCCCCAGCATTTT
TRBV5-1,TRBJ2-1,NA,TRBD2,CASSLDPGLQYNEQFF,TGCGCCAGCAGCTTGGATCCGGGACTACAGTACAATGAGCAGTTCTTC
TRBV27,TRBJ2-7,NA,NA,CASSLSSVGYYEQYF,TGTGCCAGCAGTTTATCGTCCGTAGGATACTACGAGCAGTACTTC
TRBV29-1,TRBJ2-3,NA,TRBD2,CSVGASGTDTQYF,TGCAGCGTTGGGGCTAGCGGGACAGATACGCAGTATTTT
TRBV5-1,TRBJ1-1,NA,NA,CASSFIDSEAFF,TGCGCCAGCAGCTTTATAGACTCTGAAGCTTTCTTT
TRBV30,TRBJ1-3,few,NA,CAWSWGAGNTIYF,TGTGCCTGGAGTTGGGGGGCTGGAAACACCATATATTTT
TRBV2,TRBJ2-7,NA,NA,CASKGAGDVYEQYF,TGTGCCAGCAAAGGGGCAGGGGACGTTTACGAGCAGTACTTC
TRBV5-4,TRBJ1-2,once,NA,CASSLVQGANYGYTF,TGTGCCAGCAGCTTGGTCCAGGGAGCTAACTATGGCTACACCTTC
TRBV29-1,TRBJ1-2,NA,NA,CSVESQARYGYTF,TGCAGCGTTGAATCCCAGGCGAGATATGGCTACACCTTC
TRBV7-7,TRBJ2-2,NA,NA,CASSLGLGDTGELFF,TGTGCTAGCAGCCTGGGATTGGGCGACACCGGGGAGCTGTTTTTT
TRBV19,TRBJ1-2,few,NA,CASSIPPNYGYTF,TGTGCCAGTAGTATCCCACCTAACTATGGCTACACCTTC
TRBV18,TRBJ2-7,few,NA,CASSPSGWEQYF,TGTGCCAGCTCGCCATCGGGGTGGGAGCAGTACTTC
TRBV20-1,TRBJ2-7,NA,NA,CSARDAHEQYF,TGCAGTGCTAGAGATGCCCACGAGCAGTACTTC
TRBV28,TRBJ2-7,NA,NA,CASSLSSDTYEQYF,TGTGCCAGCAGTTTATCTTCGGATACCTACGAGCAGTACTTC
TRBV6-6,TRBJ1-2,NA,TRBD1,CASSGPGQNYGYTF,TGTGCCAGCAGTGGCCCGGGACAGAACTATGGCTACACCTTC
TRBV15,TRBJ2-5,NA,NA,CATSARGGALETQYF,TGTGCCACCAGCGCCCGAGGGGGGGCTCTAGAGACCCAGTACTTC